The source of this T cell receptor (beta chain) is a study of shared clonotypes between healthy human individuals. Findings and limits, study-wide: Across several donors, naive CD4 shared roughly 5.2%, naive CD8 more than 3%, memory CD4 roughly 2.1%, memory CD8 0.4%. Clonotypes shared by all four donors outscored non-shared clonotypes in generation probability.

On this clone: Its matching antigen is unknown.

Sequencing was at deep level. Authors' methods: Filtering differed, since immunoSEQ gave only junction sequences and no quality scores. Clones were read by immunoSEQ multiplex PCR, and TCRdb kept only the in-frame ones, dropping some. That table furnishes V, J and clone size, whereas the DNA furnished D and trimming. The sample carries more than 850,000 clones, 75% to 85% recorded once. CDR1 is MNHNY, CDR2 SVGAGI, per germline (reference sequence). The trim removed 6 bases at V and 5 bases at J, leaving 8 bases unmatched. The CDR3 has 15 residues. The chain couples TRBV6-6 to TRBJ2-1, with 9 bases that match TRBD2. The source is a man aged 18-30 years in good health. Some clones in this sample may be carry-over from other donors' samples. Material for sequencing was memory CD4+ T cells from PBMCs. The subset was: CD45RA-negative fraction. The CDR3 loop is CASRITGTSNNEQFF. CDR3 sequence (DNA): TGTGCCAGCAGGATAACCGGGACTAGCAACAATGAGCAGTTCTTC.